These T cell receptor beta chains were read from a single sample in a study of cytomegalovirus exposure and HLA in healthy donors. Data came from immunoSEQ multiplex PCR; TCRdb stores just in-frame clones and leaves some out. This sample yields 90,000 to 120,000 clones, of which roughly 76% are seen a single time; around 2.1% belongs to the top ten. Sequencing used PBMCs. These receptor sequences come from a man between 18 and 35 years old in good health and CMV-seronegative. The CDR3 runs from the conserved cysteine through the conserved F or W. The D gene is left open where the match is weak. Clone sizes are given selectively: once, few, many, or a class where the clone is expanded.

TRBV5-1	TRBJ2-7	NA	NA	CASSNRPLDSSREQYF	TGCGCCAGCAGCAACCGGCCCCTCGACAGTTCCCGCGAGCAGTACTTC
TRBV14	TRBJ1-1	NA	TRBD1	CASSQTGGGGTEAFF	TGTGCCAGCAGCCAAACAGGGGGTGGGGGCACTGAAGCTTTCTTT
TRBV7-9	TRBJ2-1	once	TRBD2	CASSSPAASGVYNEQFF	TGTGCCAGCAGCTCCCCTGCAGCTAGCGGGGTCTACAATGAGCAGTTCTTC
TRBV7-2	TRBJ2-5	NA	TRBD1	CASSPEGARTGSQYF	TGTGCCAGCAGCCCCGAGGGGGCCCGGACCGGGTCCCAGTACTTC
TRBV28	TRBJ1-5	NA	NA	CASRATSGSRANQPQHF	TGTGCCAGCAGGGCCACGTCCGGCTCGAGGGCGAATCAGCCCCAGCATTTT
TRBV5-6	TRBJ1-2	few	NA	CASSVTVYYGYPF	TGTGCCAGCAGCGTGACGGTTTACTATGGCTACCCCTTC
TRBV7-3	TRBJ1-6	once	NA	CASSPAGTQIHNSPLHF	TGTGCCAGCAGCCCCGCCGGGACACAAATCCATAATTCACCCCTCCACTTT
TRBV28	TRBJ1-3	NA	NA	CASTWASRPGNTIYF	TGTGCCAGCACGTGGGCATCCCGCCCTGGAAACACCATATATTTT
TRBV11-1	TRBJ2-2	NA	NA	CASSSSVRVAGELFF	TGTGCCAGCAGCTCCTCCGTCAGGGTTGCCGGGGAGCTGTTTTTT
TRBV19	TRBJ1-1	NA	NA	CASSNGGVGTEAFF	TGTGCCAGTAGTAATGGGGGCGTTGGGACTGAAGCTTTCTTT
TRBV6-5	TRBJ2-1	NA	TRBD1	CASSKGQGPGNEQFF	TGTGCCAGCAGTAAGGGACAGGGTCCCGGCAATGAGCAGTTCTTC
TRBV19	TRBJ1-1	NA	NA	CASSARGRTEAFF	TGTGCCAGTAGTGCAAGGGGTCGGACTGAAGCTTTCTTT
TRBV6-6	TRBJ2-2	NA	NA	CASRGEGETGELFF	TGTGCCAGCAGGGGTGAAGGGGAAACCGGGGAGCTGTTTTTT
TRBV2	TRBJ1-4	NA	TRBD1	CASRETGGGEKLFF	TGTGCCAGCAGGGAGACAGGGGGCGGCGAAAAACTGTTTTTT
TRBV10-2	TRBJ1-2	NA	NA	CASSEGGDGYTF	TGCGCCAGCAGTGAGGGGGGGGATGGCTACACCTTC
TRBV5-4	TRBJ1-4	few	TRBD1	CASSEDRGSEKLFF	TGTGCCAGCAGCGAAGACAGGGGAAGTGAAAAACTGTTTTTT
TRBV9	TRBJ2-4	NA	TRBD2	CASSGGGENIQYF	TGTGCCAGCAGCGGGGGGGGAGAAAACATTCAGTACTTC
TRBV5-1	TRBJ1-2	NA	TRBD1	CASGRGQGSYGYTF	TGCGCCAGCGGACGTGGACAGGGTAGCTATGGCTACACCTTC
TRBV5-1	TRBJ1-2	NA	NA	CASSLAGTDGYTF	TGCGCCAGCAGCTTGGCCGGGACTGATGGCTACACCTTC
TRBV7-8	TRBJ1-1	NA	NA	CASSLDRNTEAFF	TGTGCCAGCAGCTTGGACAGGAACACTGAAGCTTTCTTT
TRBV4-1	TRBJ1-4	few	NA	CASSDSSTNEKLFF	TGCGCCAGCAGCGACAGCAGTACTAATGAAAAACTGTTTTTT
TRBV5-6	TRBJ1-2	few	NA	CASSFGSNRGTF	TGTGCCAGCAGCTTCGGGTCAAATCGAGGCACCTTC
TRBV7-8	TRBJ2-7	NA	TRBD1	CASSLGGAGGYEQYF	TGTGCCAGCAGCTTAGGGGGCGCAGGGGGCTACGAGCAGTACTTC
TRBV6-1	TRBJ1-2	few	TRBD1	CASRKRTGGDYGYTF	TGTGCCAGCCGTAAGCGGACAGGAGGGGACTATGGCTACACCTTC
TRBV29-1	TRBJ1-2	few	TRBD1	CSVERVQGALKYGYTF	TGCAGCGTTGAACGGGTACAGGGGGCGCTTAAATATGGCTACACCTTC
TRBV5-4	TRBJ1-2	NA	TRBD1	CASSKTGGDGYTF	TGTGCCAGCAGCAAGACAGGGGGCGATGGCTACACCTTC
TRBV14	TRBJ1-2	NA	NA	CASSPQIHRVGGYTF	TGTGCCAGTAGCCCTCAAATCCACAGGGTAGGAGGCTACACCTTC
TRBV9	TRBJ2-6	NA	NA	CASSPGTLGANVLTF	TGTGCCAGCAGCCCGGGGACACTTGGGGCCAACGTCCTGACTTTC